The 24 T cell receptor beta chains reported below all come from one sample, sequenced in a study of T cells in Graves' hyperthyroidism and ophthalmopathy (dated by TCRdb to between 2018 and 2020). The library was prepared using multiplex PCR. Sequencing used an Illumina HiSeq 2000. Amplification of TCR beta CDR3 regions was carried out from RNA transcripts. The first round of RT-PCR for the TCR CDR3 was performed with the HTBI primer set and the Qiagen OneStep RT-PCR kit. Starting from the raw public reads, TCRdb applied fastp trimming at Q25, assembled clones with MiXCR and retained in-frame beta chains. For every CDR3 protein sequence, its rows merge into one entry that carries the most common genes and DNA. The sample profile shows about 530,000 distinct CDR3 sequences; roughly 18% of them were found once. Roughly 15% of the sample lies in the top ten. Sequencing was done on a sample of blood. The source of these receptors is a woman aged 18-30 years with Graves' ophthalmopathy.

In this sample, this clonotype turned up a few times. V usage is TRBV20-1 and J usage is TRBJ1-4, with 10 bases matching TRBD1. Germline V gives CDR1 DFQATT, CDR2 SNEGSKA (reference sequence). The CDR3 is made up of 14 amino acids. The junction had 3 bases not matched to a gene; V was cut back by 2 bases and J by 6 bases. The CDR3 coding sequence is TGCAGTGCTAGAAGGGACAGGGGATATGAAAAACTGTTTTTT. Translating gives CSARRDRGYEKLFF.

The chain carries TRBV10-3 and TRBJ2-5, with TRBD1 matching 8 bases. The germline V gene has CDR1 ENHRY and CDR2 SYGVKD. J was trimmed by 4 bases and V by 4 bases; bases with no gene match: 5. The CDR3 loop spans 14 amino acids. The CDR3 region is CAISGGTGLETQYF. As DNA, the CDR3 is TGTGCCATCAGTGGAGGGACAGGCCTAGAGACCCAGTACTTC.

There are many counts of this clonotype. CDR3 DNA: TGTGCCAGCAGTGCGGTTACAGGGGGTATTTGGAGTGGCTACGAGCAGTACTTC. It is translated as CASSAVTGGIWSGYEQYF. V is TRBV2 and J is TRBJ2-7; 8 bases are shared with TRBD1. From germline, CDR1 is SNHLY and CDR2 FYNNEI. Trimming took 4 bases from V and 3 from J; bases not matched to a gene: 17. The length of the CDR3 is 18 residues.

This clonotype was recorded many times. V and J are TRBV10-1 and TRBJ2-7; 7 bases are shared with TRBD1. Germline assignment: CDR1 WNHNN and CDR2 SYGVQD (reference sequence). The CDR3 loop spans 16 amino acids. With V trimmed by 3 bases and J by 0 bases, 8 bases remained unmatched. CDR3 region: CASSDYDRTGSYEQYF. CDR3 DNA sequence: TGCGCCAGCAGTGACTACGACCGGACAGGCTCCTACGAGCAGTACTTC.

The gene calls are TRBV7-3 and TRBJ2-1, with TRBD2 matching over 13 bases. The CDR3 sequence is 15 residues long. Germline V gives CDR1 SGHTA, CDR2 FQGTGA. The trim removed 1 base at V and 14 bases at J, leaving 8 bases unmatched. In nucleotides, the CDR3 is TGTGCCAGCAGCTTAAGCGGACTAGCGGGGGACGGGAAGTTCTTC. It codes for CASSLSGLAGDGKFF.

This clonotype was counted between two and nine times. The CDR3 coding sequence is TGTGCCAGCAGGGGGATGTGGCCCTACGAGCAGTACTTC. Its protein product is CASRGMWPYEQYF. The chain couples TRBV6-1 to TRBJ2-7; D gene ambiguous. The CDR3 consists of 13 residues. In germline, CDR1 is MNHNS, CDR2 SASEGT. Trimming took 6 bases from V and 2 from J, leaving 11 bases between them.

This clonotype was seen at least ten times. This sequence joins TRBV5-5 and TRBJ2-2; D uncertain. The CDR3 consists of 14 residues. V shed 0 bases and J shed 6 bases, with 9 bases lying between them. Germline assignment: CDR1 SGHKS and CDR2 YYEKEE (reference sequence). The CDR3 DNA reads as TGTGCCAGCAGCTTGGCCGATCCGGCCGGGGAGCTGTTTTTT. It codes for CASSLADPAGELFF.

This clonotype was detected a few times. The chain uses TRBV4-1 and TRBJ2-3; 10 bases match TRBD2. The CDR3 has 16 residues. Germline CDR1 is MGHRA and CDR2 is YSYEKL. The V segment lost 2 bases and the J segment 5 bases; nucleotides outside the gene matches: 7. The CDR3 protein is CASSQSLASGGDTQYF. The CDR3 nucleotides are TGCGCCAGCAGCCAAAGTTTGGCTAGCGGGGGAGATACGCAGTATTTT.

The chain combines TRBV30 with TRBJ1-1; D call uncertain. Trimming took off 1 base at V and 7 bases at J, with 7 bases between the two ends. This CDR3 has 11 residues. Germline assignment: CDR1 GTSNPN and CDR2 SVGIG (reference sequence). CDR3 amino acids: CAWSGLGEAFF. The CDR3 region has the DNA TGTGCCTGGAGTGGGCTCGGTGAAGCTTTCTTT.

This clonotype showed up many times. CDR3 in DNA: TGCAGTGCTAGAGGGGGAAATAACAATCAGCCCCAGCATTTT. It codes for CSARGGNNNQPQHF. The chain has TRBV20-1 and TRBJ1-5, with unresolved D. The germline V gene encodes CDR1 DFQATT and CDR2 SNEGSKA (reference sequence). Trimming took off 1 base at V and 3 bases at J, with 10 bases between the two ends. There are 14 residues in the CDR3.

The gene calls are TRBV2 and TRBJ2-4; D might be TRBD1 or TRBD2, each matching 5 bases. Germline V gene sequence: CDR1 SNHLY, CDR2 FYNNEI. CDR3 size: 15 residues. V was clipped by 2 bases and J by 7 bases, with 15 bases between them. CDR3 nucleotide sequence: TGTGCCAGCAGTGAACGGGGCTTAGAGTCTAACATTCAGTACTTC. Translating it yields CASSERGLESNIQYF.

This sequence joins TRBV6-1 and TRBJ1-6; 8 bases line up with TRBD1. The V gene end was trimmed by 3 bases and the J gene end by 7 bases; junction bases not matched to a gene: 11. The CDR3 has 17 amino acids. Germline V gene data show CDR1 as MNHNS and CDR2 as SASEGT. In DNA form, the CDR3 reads TGTGCCAGCAGTGAGGCCGGGACAGGTGGCTTGAATTCACCCCTCCACTTT. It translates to CASSEAGTGGLNSPLHF.

The CDR3 DNA follows: TGTGCCACCAGTGATAACGCCCTTAATGAAAAACTGTTTTTT. Encoded protein: CATSDNALNEKLFF. The rearrangement uses TRBV24-1 and TRBJ1-4; D remains ambiguous. The CDR3 spans 14 residues. V was cut by 3 bases and J by 4 bases, with 8 bases left in between. Germline CDR1 and CDR2: KGHDR and SFDVKD.

As DNA, the CDR3 is TGCGCCAGCAGATCCGACAGGAACACCGGGGAGCTGTTTTTT. This codes for CASRSDRNTGELFF. J is TRBJ2-2 and V is TRBV4-1; D perhaps matches TRBD1 (5 bases). The germline V and J ends were trimmed by 6 bases and 1 base, with 9 bases remaining between them. The CDR3 totals 14 residues. The germline V gene encodes CDR1 MGHRA and CDR2 YSYEKL.

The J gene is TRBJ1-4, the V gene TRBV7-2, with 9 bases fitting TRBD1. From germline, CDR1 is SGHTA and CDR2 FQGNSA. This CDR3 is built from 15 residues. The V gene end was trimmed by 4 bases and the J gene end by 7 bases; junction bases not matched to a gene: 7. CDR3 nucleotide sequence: TGTGCCAGCAGCTCTGGGACAGGGCGGGGTGAAAAACTGTTTTTT. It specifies CASSSGTGRGEKLFF.

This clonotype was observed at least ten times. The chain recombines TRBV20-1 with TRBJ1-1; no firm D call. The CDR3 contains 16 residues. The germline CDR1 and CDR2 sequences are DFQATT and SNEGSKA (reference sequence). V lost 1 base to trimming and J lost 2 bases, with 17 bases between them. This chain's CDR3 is CSARAGGQDLNTEAFF. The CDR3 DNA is TGCAGTGCTAGAGCGGGAGGGCAAGACTTAAACACTGAAGCTTTCTTT.

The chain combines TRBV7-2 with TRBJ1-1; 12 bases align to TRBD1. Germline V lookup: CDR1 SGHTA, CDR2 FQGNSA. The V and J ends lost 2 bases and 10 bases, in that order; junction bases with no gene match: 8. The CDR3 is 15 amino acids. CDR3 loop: CASSLKGQGAFGAFF. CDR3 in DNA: TGTGCCAGCAGCTTAAAGGGACAGGGGGCGTTTGGAGCTTTCTTT.

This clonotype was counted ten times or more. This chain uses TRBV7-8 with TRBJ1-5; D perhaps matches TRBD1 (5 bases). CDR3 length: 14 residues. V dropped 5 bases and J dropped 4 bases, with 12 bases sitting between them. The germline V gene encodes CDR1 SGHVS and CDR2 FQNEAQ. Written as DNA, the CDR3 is TGTGCCAGCAGCACGCGGACACGAAATCAGCCCCAGCATTTT. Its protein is CASSTRTRNQPQHF.

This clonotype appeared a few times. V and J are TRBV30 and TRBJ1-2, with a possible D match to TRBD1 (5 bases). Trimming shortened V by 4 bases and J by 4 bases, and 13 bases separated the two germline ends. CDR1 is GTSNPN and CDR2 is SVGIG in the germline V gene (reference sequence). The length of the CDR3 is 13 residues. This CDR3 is CAWNRDGLYGYTF. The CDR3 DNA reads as TGTGCCTGGAACCGGGACGGCCTCTATGGCTACACCTTC. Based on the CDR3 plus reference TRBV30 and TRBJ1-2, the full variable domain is SQTIHQWPATLVQPVGSPLSLECTVEGTSNPNLYWYRQAAGRGLQLLFYSVGIGQISSEVPQNLSASRPQDRQFILSSKKLLLSDSGFYLCAWNRDGLYGYTFGSGTRLTVV.

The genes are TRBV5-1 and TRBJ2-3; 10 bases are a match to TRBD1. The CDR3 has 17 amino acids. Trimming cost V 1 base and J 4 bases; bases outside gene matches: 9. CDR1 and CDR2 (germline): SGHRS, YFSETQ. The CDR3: CASSLSPRDRGADTQYF. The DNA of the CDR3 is TGCGCCAGCAGCTTGTCGCCCCGGGACAGGGGCGCAGATACGCAGTATTTT.

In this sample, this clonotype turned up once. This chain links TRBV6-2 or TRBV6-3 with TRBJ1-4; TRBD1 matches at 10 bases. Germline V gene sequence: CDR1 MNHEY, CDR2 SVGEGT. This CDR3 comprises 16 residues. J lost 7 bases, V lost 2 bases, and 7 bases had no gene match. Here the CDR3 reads CASSYDAGQGFEKLFF. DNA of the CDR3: TGTGCCAGCAGTTACGACGCGGGACAGGGGTTTGAAAAACTGTTTTTT.

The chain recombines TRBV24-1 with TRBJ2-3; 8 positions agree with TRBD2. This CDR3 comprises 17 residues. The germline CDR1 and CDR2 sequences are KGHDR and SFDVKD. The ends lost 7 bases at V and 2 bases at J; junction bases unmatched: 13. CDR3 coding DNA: TGTGCCACCAGAGTAGGCCGGGAGGGATCCCTCACAGATACGCAGTATTTT. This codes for CATRVGREGSLTDTQYF.

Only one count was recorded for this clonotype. This CDR3 reads CASSPRAGVQPQHF. CDR3 sequence (DNA): TGTGCCAGCAGCCCCCGTGCGGGGGTTCAGCCCCAGCATTTT. The chain combines TRBV11-2 with TRBJ1-5, with D maybe TRBD1 (5 bases). Germline CDR1 reads SGHAT; CDR2 reads FQNNGV. Trimming left V 5 bases short and J 6 bases short, with 14 bases between. This CDR3 contains 14 residues.

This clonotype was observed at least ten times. CDR3 DNA sequence: TGCAGTGCTATTAGCGGGGGGTCTTTCTCCTACAATGAGCAGTTCTTC. Its translation is CSAISGGSFSYNEQFF. The chain is built from TRBV20-1 and TRBJ2-1, with 10 nucleotides matching TRBD2. This CDR3 region has 16 residues. V lost 4 bases and J lost 0; bases outside the gene matches: 6. The germline CDR1 and CDR2 sequences are DFQATT and SNEGSKA (reference sequence).